The entry that follows covers one T cell receptor (beta chain) sequence. The antigen is not known. This CDR3 contains 13 residues. The germline V gene has CDR1 SNHLY and CDR2 FYNNEI. The V and J ends lost 7 bases and 3 bases respectively, with 9 bases between them. This entry is derived from a study of T-cell memory formation after mild COVID-19. Study-wide background: TCR clusters were mostly donor specific.

Constant-segment-primed 5'RACE gave TCR alpha and TCR beta cDNA libraries with sample barcodes and UMIs. TCRdb passed the 5' RACE reads through MiXCR, listing each CDR3 protein once. The sample consists of around 510,000 distinct CDR3 sequences, roughly a fifth of them appearing once. Study-wide results and caveats: Detection of some responders pre-infection suggested pre-existing cross-reactive memory T cells participated.

What was sequenced was PBMCs or a T cell subset sorted from them (not recorded which). The source is an adult woman who had mild COVID-19 (a few samples of this study predate the infection). Cell type and time point are not known. V usage is TRBV2 and J usage is TRBJ2-2, with no clear D. CDR3 amino acids: CASTLQYTGELFF. CDR3 coding DNA: TGTGCCAGCACCCTACAGTACACCGGGGAGCTGTTTTTT.